Below are 12 T cell receptor beta chains sequenced from a single sample in a study of T cells in Graves' hyperthyroidism and ophthalmopathy. The TCR beta CDR3 regions underwent amplification using RNA transcripts as the source. When the TCR CDR3 underwent first-round RT-PCR, the HTBI primer set was used. Each CDR3 protein is one row after TCRdb ran MiXCR on the multiplex PCR reads. The profile shows 700,000 or so distinct CDR3 sequences, more than 14% of them singletons. The sequenced sample consisted of blood. The source is a woman aged 45-59 years with Graves' ophthalmopathy.

This clonotype was picked up many times. The V call is TRBV6-1, the J call TRBJ1-1; tentative D call: TRBD1 (6 bases). Germline V gene data show CDR1 as MNHNS and CDR2 as SASEGT. V dropped 7 bases and J dropped 5 bases, with 14 bases sitting between them. This CDR3 is 13 amino acids long. CDR3 DNA: TGTGCCAGCATTGGGGGCGTATGGACTGAAGCTTTCTTT. It is translated as CASIGGVWTEAFF.

The gene calls are TRBV15 and TRBJ1-5; tentatively, D is TRBD1 (6 bases). Germline V gene sequence: CDR1 LNHNV, CDR2 YYDKDF (reference sequence). This CDR3 is 13 amino acids long. CDR3 nucleotide sequence: TGTGCAACTTCCGGGACATCGGCTCAGCCCCAGCATTTT. Residues: CATSGTSAQPQHF.

This clonotype has just a few counts. This chain's CDR3 is CATSVGWEYNEQFF. CDR3 coding DNA: TGTGCCACCAGTGTAGGTTGGGAGTACAATGAGCAGTTCTTC. This chain uses TRBV24-1 with TRBJ2-1; a possible D gene is TRBD2 (5 bases). V lost 5 bases and J lost 4, with 11 bases in between. CDR3 size: 14 residues. CDR1 KGHDR and CDR2 SFDVKD come from the germline V gene.

At least ten counts were recorded for this clonotype. The chain carries TRBV30 and TRBJ2-7; TRBD1 matches at 12 bases. The CDR3 loop spans 15 amino acids. In germline, CDR1 is GTSNPN, CDR2 SVGIG (reference sequence). Trimming took 0 bases from V and 7 from J; bases not matched to a gene: 7. The CDR3 DNA reads as TGTGCCTGGAGTGTCTCGGGACAGGGGGCTAAAGAGCAGTACTTC. It is translated as CAWSVSGQGAKEQYF.

This clonotype was counted ten times or more. The J gene is TRBJ2-1, the V gene TRBV5-1, with a possible D match to TRBD1 (6 bases). The CDR3 covers 13 residues. V was trimmed by 4 bases and J by 4 bases, leaving 9 bases between them. CDR1 SGHRS and CDR2 YFSETQ come from the germline V gene. This CDR3 is CASSVDRYNEQFF. The CDR3 DNA follows: TGCGCCAGCAGCGTGGACAGATACAATGAGCAGTTCTTC.

This clonotype was detected many times. The chain links TRBV28 to TRBJ2-1; TRBD2 aligns across 8 bases. The V gene's germline CDR1 is MDHEN and CDR2 SYDVKM. This CDR3 contains 13 residues. The V and J ends lost 8 bases and 9 bases, in that order; junction bases with no gene match: 9. CDR3 sequence: CASLGGVSREQFF. For the CDR3, the DNA is TGTGCCAGCCTCGGGGGGGTATCCCGTGAGCAGTTCTTC.

This clonotype was recorded at least ten times. V usage is TRBV6-1 and J usage is TRBJ2-2; D ambiguous. V lost 8 bases and J lost 0, with 13 bases in between. The CDR3 has 15 residues. The germline gives CDR1 MNHNS, CDR2 SASEGT. The CDR3 coding sequence is TGTGCCAGCTGCGGAGCTACCTCGAACACCGGGGAGCTGTTTTTT. It specifies CASCGATSNTGELFF.

This chain joins TRBV9 and TRBJ2-1, with D perhaps being TRBD1 or TRBD2 (5 bases each). The length of the CDR3 is 15 residues. V lost 3 bases and J lost 4, with 14 bases in between. CDR1 is SGDLS and CDR2 is YYNGEE in the germline V gene. CDR3 nucleotides: TGTGCCAGCAGCGGGGGCGGGCAGTTGTACAATGAGCAGTTCTTC. This codes for CASSGGGQLYNEQFF.

This rearrangement joins TRBV27 to TRBJ2-1; TRBD1 agrees at 7 bases. The CDR3 covers 15 residues. J gave up 0 bases and V 4 bases, and 3 bases lay outside the gene matches. The germline V gene has CDR1 MNHEY and CDR2 SMNVEV (reference sequence). CDR3 residues: CASSSTGFSYNEQFF. The CDR3 nucleotides are TGTGCCAGCAGTTCGACAGGGTTCTCCTACAATGAGCAGTTCTTC.

As DNA, the CDR3 is TGTGCCAGCAGCTTGGAGGCCCTAGCGGGAGTGGGGTTGGCCAAAAACATTCAGTACTTC. The encoded protein is CASSLEALAGVGLAKNIQYF. The J gene is TRBJ2-4, the V gene TRBV5-5; 10 positions match TRBD2. After removal of 0 bases from V and 1 base from J, the junction contained 13 bases not matched to a gene. This CDR3 is built from 20 residues. The germline gives CDR1 SGHKS, CDR2 YYEKEE (reference sequence).

This clonotype has a count of ten or more. The J gene is TRBJ2-7, the V gene TRBV7-9; 7 positions match TRBD1. CDR1 and CDR2 (germline): SEHNR, FQNEAQ (reference sequence). V shed 4 bases, J shed 2 bases, and the junction held 8 bases outside the gene matches. The length of the CDR3 is 15 residues. CDR3 in amino acids: CASSSKMDRTYEQYF. The CDR3, as DNA: TGTGCCAGCAGCTCTAAAATGGACAGGACCTACGAGCAGTACTTC.

There are a few counts of this clonotype. The V and J genes are TRBV27 and TRBJ2-2, with TRBD2 identical over 7 bases. The CDR3 runs 16 residues. Unmatched junction bases numbered 7, after V lost 5 bases and J lost 1 base. In germline, CDR1 is MNHEY, CDR2 SMNVEV (reference sequence). The DNA of the CDR3 is TGTGCCAGCAGTCCCCTCGGCGGGAGGAACACCGGGGAGCTGTTTTTT. Its translation: CASSPLGGRNTGELFF.